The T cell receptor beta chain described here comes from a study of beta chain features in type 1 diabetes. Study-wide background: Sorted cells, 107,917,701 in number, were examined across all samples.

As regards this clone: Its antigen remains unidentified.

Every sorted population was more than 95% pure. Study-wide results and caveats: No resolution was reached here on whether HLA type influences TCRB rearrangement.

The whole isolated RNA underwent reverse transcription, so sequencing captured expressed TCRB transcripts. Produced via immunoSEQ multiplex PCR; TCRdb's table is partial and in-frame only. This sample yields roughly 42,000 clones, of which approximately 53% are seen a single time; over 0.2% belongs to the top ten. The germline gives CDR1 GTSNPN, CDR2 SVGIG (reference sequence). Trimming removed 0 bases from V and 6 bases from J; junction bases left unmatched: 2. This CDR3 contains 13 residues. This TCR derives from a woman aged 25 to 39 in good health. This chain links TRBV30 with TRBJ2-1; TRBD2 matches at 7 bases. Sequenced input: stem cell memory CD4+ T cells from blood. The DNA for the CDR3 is TGTGCCTGGAGTGTACTAGCGCCCAATGAGCAGTTCTTC. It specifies CAWSVLAPNEQFF.